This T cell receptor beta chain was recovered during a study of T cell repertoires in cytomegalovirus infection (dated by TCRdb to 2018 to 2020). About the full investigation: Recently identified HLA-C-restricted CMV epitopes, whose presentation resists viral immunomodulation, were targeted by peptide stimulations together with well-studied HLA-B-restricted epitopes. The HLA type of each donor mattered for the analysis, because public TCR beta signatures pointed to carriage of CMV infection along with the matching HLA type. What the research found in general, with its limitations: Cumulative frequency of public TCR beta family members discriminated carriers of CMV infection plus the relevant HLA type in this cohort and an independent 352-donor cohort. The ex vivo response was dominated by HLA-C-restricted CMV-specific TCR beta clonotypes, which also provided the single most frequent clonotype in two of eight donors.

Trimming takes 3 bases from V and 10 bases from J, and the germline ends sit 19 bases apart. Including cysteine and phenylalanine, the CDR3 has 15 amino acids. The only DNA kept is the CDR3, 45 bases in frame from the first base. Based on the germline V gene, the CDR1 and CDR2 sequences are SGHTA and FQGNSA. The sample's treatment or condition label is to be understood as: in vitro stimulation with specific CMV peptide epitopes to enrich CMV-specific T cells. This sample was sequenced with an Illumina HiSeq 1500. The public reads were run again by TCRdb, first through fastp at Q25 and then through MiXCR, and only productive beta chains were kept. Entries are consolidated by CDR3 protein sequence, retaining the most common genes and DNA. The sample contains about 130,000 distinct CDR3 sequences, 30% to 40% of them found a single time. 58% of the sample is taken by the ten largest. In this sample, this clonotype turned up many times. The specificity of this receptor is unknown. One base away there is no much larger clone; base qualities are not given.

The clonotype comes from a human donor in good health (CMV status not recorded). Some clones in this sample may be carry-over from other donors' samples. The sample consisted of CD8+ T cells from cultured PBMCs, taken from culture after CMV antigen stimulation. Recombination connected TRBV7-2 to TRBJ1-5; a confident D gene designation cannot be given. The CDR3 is CASSLDDNGRFPQHF. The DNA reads TGTGCCAGCAGCTTGGACGACAATGGAAGGTTCCCCCAGCATTTT.